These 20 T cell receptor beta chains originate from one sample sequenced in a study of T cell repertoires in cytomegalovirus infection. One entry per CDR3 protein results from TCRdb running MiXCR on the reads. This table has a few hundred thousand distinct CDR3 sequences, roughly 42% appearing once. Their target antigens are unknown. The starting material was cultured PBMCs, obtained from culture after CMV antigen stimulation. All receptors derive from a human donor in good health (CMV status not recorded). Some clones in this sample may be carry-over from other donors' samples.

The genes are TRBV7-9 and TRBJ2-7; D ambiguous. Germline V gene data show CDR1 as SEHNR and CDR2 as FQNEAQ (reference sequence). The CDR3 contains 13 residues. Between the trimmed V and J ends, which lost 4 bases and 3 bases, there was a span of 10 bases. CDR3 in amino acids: CASSYGVDYEQYF. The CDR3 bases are TGTGCCAGCAGCTATGGGGTTGACTACGAGCAGTACTTC.

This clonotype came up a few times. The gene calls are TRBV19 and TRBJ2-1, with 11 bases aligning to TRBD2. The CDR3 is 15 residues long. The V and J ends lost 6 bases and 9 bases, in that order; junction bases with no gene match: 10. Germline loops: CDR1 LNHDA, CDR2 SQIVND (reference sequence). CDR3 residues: CASREYSGGATEQFF. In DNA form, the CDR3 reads TGTGCCAGTAGGGAATATAGCGGGGGGGCGACTGAGCAGTTCTTC.

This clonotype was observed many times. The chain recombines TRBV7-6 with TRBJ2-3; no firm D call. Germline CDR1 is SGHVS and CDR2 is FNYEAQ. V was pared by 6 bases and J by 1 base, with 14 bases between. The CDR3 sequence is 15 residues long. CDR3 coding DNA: TGTGCCAGCAGTTCTAAGACAAGAGGCACAGATACGCAGTATTTT. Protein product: CASSSKTRGTDTQYF.

The CDR3 region is CASSSAWTSGQETQYF. The CDR3, as DNA: TGTGCCAGCAGCTCTGCCTGGACTAGCGGACAAGAGACCCAGTACTTC. The chain has TRBV11-2 and TRBJ2-5, with 10 bases aligning to TRBD2. Germline CDR1 reads SGHAT; CDR2 reads FQNNGV. The V gene end was trimmed by 4 bases and the J gene end by 2 bases; junction bases not matched to a gene: 7. The CDR3 spans 16 residues.

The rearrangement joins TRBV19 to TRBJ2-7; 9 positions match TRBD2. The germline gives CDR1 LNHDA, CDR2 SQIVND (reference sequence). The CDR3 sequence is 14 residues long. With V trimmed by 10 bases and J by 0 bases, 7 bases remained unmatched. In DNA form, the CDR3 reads TGTGCCATCCATCTAGCGGGAATCTCCTACGAGCAGTACTTC. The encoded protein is CAIHLAGISYEQYF.

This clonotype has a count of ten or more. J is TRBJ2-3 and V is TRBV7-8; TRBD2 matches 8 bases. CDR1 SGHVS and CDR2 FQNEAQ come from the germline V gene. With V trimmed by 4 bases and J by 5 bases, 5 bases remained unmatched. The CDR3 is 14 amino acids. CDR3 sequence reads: CASSSGRGGDTQYF. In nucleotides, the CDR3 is TGTGCCAGCAGCTCCGGGAGGGGGGGAGATACGCAGTATTTT.

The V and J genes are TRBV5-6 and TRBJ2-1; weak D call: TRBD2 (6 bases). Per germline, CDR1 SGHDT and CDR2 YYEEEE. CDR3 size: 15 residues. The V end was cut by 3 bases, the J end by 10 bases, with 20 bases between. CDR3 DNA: TGTGCCAGCAGCTCCCTAGGAACTAGCATTCGGGAGCAGTTCTTC. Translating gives CASSSLGTSIREQFF.

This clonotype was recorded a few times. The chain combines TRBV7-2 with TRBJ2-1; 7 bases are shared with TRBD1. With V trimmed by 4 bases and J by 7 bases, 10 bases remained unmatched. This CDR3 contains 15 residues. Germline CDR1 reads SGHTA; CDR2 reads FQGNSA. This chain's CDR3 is CASSSNPTTGNEQFF. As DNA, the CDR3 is TGTGCCAGCAGCTCCAACCCTACGACAGGGAATGAGCAGTTCTTC.

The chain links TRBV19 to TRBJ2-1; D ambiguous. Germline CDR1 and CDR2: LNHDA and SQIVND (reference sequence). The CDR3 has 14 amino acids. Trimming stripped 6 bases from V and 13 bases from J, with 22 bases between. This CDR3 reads CASSRTPTSVVQFF. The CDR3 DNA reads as TGTGCCAGTAGCCGAACCCCAACCTCGGTGGTACAGTTCTTC. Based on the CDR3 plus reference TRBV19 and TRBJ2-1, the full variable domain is DGGITQSPKYLFRKEGQNVTLSCEQNLNHDAMYWYRQDPGQGLRLIYYSQIVNDFQKGDIAEGYSVSREKKESFPLTVTSAQKNPTAFYLCASSRTPTSVVQFFGPGTRLTVL.

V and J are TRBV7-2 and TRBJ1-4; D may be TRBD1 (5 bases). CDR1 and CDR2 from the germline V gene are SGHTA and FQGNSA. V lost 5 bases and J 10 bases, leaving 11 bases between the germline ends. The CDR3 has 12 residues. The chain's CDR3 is CASSTTGGKLFF. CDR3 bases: TGTGCCAGCAGCACAACCGGGGGAAAACTGTTTTTT.

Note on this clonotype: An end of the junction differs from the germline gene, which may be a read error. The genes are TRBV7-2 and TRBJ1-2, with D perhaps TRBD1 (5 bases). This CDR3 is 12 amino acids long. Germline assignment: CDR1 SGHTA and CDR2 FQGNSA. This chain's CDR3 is CASSTQGLLNSF. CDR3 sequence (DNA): TGTGCCAGCAGCACCCAGGGACTCCTCAACTCCTTC.

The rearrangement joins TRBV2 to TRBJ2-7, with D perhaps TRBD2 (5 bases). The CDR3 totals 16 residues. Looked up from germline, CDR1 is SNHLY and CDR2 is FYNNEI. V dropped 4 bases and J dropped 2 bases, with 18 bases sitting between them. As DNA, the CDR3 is TGTGCCAGCAGTGGTAAAAGAATAAGCGGTCCCTACGAGCAGTACTTC. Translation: CASSGKRISGPYEQYF.

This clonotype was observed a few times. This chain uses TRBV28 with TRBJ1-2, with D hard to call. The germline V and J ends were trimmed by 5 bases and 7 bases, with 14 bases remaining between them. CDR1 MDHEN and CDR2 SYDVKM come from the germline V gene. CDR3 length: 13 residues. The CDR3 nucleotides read TGTGCCAGCAGTCCAAGTCGACAAGTTGGCTACACCTTC. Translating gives CASSPSRQVGYTF.

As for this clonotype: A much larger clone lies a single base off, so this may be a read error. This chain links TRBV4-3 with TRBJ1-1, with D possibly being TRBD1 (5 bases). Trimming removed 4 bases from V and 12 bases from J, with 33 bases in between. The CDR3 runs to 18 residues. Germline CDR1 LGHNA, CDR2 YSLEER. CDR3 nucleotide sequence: TGCGCCAGCAGCCTTCAAGGAGAACGCCGACCCGAGGGGAGTCCGACTTTCTTT. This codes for CASSLQGERRPEGSPTFF.

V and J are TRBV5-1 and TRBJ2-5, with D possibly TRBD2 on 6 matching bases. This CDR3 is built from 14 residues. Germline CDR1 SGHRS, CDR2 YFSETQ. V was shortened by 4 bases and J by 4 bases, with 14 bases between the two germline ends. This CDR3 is CASSPASGGETQYF. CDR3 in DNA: TGCGCCAGCAGCCCTGCCTCCGGGGGAGAGACCCAGTACTTC.

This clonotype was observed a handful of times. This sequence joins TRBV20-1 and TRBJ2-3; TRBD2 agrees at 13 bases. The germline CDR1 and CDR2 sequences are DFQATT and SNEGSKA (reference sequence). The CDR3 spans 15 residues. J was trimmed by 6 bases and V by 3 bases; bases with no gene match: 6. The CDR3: CSASWTSGSLDTQYF. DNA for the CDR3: TGCAGTGCTAGTTGGACTAGCGGGAGTTTGGATACGCAGTATTTT.

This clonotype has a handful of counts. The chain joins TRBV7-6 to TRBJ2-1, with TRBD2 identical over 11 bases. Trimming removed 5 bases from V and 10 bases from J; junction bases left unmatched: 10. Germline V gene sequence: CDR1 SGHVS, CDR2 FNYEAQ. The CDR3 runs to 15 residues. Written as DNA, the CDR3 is TGTGCCAGCAGCCCAGCACTAGCGGGGGACGGGGAGCAGTTCTTC. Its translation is CASSPALAGDGEQFF.

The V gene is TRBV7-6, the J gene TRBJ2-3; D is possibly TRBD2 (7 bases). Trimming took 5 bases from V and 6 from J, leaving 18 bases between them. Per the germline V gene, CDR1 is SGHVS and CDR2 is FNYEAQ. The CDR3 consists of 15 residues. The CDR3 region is CASSRYPGGGDTQYF. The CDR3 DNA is TGTGCCAGCAGCCGCTATCCGGGGGGCGGGGATACGCAGTATTTT.

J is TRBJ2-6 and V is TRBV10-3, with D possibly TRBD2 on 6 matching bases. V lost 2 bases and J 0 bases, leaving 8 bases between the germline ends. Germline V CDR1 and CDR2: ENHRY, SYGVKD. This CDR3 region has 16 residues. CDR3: CAISETGDSGANVLTF. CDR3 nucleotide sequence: TGTGCCATCAGTGAGACGGGAGACTCTGGGGCCAACGTCCTGACTTTC.

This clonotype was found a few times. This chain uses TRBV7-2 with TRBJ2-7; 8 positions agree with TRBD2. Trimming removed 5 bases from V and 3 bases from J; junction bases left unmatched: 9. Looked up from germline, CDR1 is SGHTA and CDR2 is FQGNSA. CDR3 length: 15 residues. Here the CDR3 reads CASSPVAGSSYEQYF. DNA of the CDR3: TGTGCCAGCAGCCCGGTAGCGGGATCGAGCTACGAGCAGTACTTC.